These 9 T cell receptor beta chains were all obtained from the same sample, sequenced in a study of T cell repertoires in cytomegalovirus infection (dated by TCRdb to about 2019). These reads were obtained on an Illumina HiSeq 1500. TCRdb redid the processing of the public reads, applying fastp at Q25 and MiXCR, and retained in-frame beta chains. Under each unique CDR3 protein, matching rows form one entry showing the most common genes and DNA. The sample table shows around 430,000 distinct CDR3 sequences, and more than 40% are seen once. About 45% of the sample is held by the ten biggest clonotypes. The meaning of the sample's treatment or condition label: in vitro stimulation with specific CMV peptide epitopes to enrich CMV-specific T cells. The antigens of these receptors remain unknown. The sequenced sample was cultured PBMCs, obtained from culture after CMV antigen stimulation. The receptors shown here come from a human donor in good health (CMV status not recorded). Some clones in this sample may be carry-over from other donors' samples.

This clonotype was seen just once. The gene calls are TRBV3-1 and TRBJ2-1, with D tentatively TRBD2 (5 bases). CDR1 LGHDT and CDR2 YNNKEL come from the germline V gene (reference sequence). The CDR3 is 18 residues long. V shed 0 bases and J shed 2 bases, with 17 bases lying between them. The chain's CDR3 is CASSQDLESGRTYNEQFF. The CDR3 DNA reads TGTGCCAGCAGCCAAGATCTGGAGAGCGGAAGGACCTACAATGAGCAGTTCTTC.

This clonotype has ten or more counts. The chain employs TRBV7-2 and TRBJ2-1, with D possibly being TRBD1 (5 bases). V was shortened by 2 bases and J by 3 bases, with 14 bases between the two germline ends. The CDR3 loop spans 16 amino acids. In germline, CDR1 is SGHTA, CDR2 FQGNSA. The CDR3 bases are TGTGCCAGCAGCTTAAGATGGGCAGGGTTCTACAATGAGCAGTTCTTC. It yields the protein CASSLRWAGFYNEQFF.

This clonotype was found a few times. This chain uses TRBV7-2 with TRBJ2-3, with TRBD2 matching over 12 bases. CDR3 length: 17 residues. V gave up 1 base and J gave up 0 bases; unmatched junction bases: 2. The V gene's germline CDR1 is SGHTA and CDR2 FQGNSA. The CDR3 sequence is CASSLGGTSGSTDTQYF. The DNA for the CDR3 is TGTGCCAGCAGCTTAGGGGGGACTAGCGGGAGCACAGATACGCAGTATTTT.

The CDR3 sequence is CASSLEIAGGLYNEQFF. As DNA, the CDR3 is TGCGCCAGCAGCTTGGAAATAGCGGGAGGACTCTACAATGAGCAGTTCTTC. This chain connects TRBV5-1 to TRBJ2-1; 10 bases match TRBD2. Germline loops: CDR1 SGHRS, CDR2 YFSETQ. With V trimmed by 0 bases and J by 3 bases, 6 bases remained unmatched. The length of the CDR3 is 17 residues.

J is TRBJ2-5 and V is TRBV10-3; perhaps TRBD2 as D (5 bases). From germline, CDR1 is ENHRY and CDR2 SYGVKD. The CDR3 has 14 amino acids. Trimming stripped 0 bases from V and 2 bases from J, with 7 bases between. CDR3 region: CAISESPGQETQYF. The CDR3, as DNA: TGTGCCATCAGTGAGTCGCCGGGGCAAGAGACCCAGTACTTC.

CDR3 in amino acids: CASSLRLGMSSGANVLTF. The CDR3 nucleotides are TGTGCCAGCAGCTTGCGATTGGGTATGAGCTCTGGGGCCAACGTCCTGACTTTC. The V and J genes are TRBV5-4 and TRBJ2-6; D call uncertain. The CDR3 is 18 residues long. The V and J ends lost 1 base and 0 bases respectively, with 14 bases between them. Looked up from germline, CDR1 is SGHNT and CDR2 is YYREEE (reference sequence).

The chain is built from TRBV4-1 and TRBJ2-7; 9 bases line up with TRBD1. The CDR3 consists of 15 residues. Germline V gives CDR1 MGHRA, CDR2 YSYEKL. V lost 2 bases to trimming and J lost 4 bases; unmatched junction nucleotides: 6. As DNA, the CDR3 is TGCGCCAGCAGCCAAAGACAGGGGGTTTTGTACGAGCAGTACTTC. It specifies CASSQRQGVLYEQYF.

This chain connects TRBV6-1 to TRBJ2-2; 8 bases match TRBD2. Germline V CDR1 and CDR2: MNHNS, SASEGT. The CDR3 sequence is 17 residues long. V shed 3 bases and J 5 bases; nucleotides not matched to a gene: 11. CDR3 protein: CASSEAGTRDSTGELFF. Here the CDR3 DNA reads TGTGCCAGCAGTGAGGCCGGGACTAGGGATTCGACCGGGGAGCTGTTTTTT.

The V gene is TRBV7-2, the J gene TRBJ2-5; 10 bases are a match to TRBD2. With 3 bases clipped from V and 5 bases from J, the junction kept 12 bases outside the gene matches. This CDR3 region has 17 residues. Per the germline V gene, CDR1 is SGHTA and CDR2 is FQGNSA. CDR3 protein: CASSLAQTGLAWETQYF. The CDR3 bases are TGTGCCAGCAGCTTGGCCCAAACGGGACTAGCGTGGGAGACCCAGTACTTC.